These 29 T cell receptor beta chains were all obtained from the same sample, sequenced in a study of shared clonotypes between healthy human individuals. The naive CD8 population came from CD45RO-negative cells selected for CCR7, without terminally differentiated effector memory CD45RA+ cells. Profiling relied on immunoSEQ multiplex PCR, and the TCRdb table lists in-frame clones only, not all of them. The table records some 2 million clones, roughly 94% of them present only once. The sequenced sample was naive CD8+ T cells sorted from blood. Receptor source: a man between 18 and 35 years old in good health.

This clone was observed a single time. The chain has TRBV5-1 and TRBJ2-3; TRBD2 might be the D (7 bases). Trimming shortened V by 0 bases and J by 2 bases, and 16 bases separated the two germline ends. Germline V gene lookup returns CDR1 SGHRS and CDR2 YFSETQ. CDR3 length: 17 residues. The DNA of the CDR3 is TGCGCCAGCAGCTTGGAACTTGCGGGGGCCACCACAGATACGCAGTATTTT. It translates to CASSLELAGATTDTQYF.

J is TRBJ1-4 and V is TRBV10-2; D remains ambiguous. The V and J ends lost 2 bases and 0 bases respectively, with 10 bases between them. CDR1 and CDR2 from the germline V gene are WSHSY and SAAADI. The CDR3 totals 16 residues. The CDR3 region is CASSEVNLATNEKLFF. The CDR3 coding sequence is TGCGCCAGCAGTGAGGTCAATCTTGCAACTAATGAAAAACTGTTTTTT.

The chain uses TRBV30 and TRBJ1-6; D might be TRBD1 (6 bases). This CDR3 spans 15 amino acids. CDR1 and CDR2 (germline): GTSNPN, SVGIG (reference sequence). The V gene lost 3 bases and the J gene lost 3 bases, with 12 bases spanning the gap. The CDR3 region has the DNA TGTGCCTGGAGGGCCCAAGGGGGCTATAATTCACCCCTCCACTTT. Protein: CAWRAQGGYNSPLHF.

This rearrangement joins TRBV10-2 to TRBJ2-7; 10 bases map to TRBD2. Trimming removed 6 bases from V and 0 bases from J; junction bases left unmatched: 5. The CDR3 length is 15 residues. From germline, CDR1 is WSHSY and CDR2 SAAADI. The DNA of the CDR3 is TGCGCCAGCAGAGGACTAGCGGCTAGCTCCTACGAGCAGTACTTC. Encoded protein: CASRGLAASSYEQYF.

This clone was seen a single time. This chain connects TRBV5-6 to TRBJ1-1; 10 bases are a match to TRBD1. Germline V gene sequence: CDR1 SGHDT, CDR2 YYEEEE. J gave up 11 bases and V 5 bases, and 12 bases lay outside the gene matches. CDR3 length equals 14 residues. The CDR3 reads CASRAGTGVVQAFF. As DNA, the CDR3 is TGTGCCAGCAGGGCCGGGACAGGGGTGGTGCAGGCTTTCTTT.

The DNA for the CDR3 is TGTGCCAGTAGTATGACTACAAGCATCTCCTACAATGAGCAGTTCTTC. Amino acid sequence: CASSMTTSISYNEQFF. The chain has TRBV19 and TRBJ2-1, with TRBD2 as a possible D gene (5 bases). In germline, CDR1 is LNHDA, CDR2 SQIVND (reference sequence). Trimming left V 3 bases short and J 0 bases short, with 12 bases between. CDR3 length equals 16 residues.

The J gene is TRBJ1-1, the V gene TRBV29-1, with D tentatively TRBD1 (5 bases). CDR3 size: 13 residues. The V end lost 7 bases, the J end lost 0 bases, and 12 bases lay between the germline ends. Germline-derived CDR1 and CDR2 are SQVTM and ANQGSEA. The CDR3 here is CSGVDIMNTEAFF. In DNA form, the CDR3 reads TGCAGCGGAGTGGACATCATGAACACTGAAGCTTTCTTT.

Comments on this clone: The sample has other DNA sequences that encode this CDR3 too. The chain combines TRBV6-5 with TRBJ2-7, with 8 bases fitting TRBD1. The CDR3 sequence is 15 residues long. V shed 6 bases and J 3 bases; nucleotides not matched to a gene: 10. Germline lookup yields CDR1 MNHEY and CDR2 SVGAGI. DNA of the CDR3: TGTGCCAGCAGACCCAGGGGGCCGTGGGGCTACGAGCAGTACTTC. This codes for CASRPRGPWGYEQYF.

The chain carries TRBV28 and TRBJ1-1; D unclear. Germline CDR1 reads MDHEN; CDR2 reads SYDVKM. With 8 bases removed from V and 2 bases from J, the gap between germline ends came to 9 bases. There are 12 residues in the CDR3. The CDR3 reads CASALRNTEAFF. CDR3 DNA sequence: TGTGCCAGCGCATTAAGAAACACTGAAGCTTTCTTT.

The chain is built from TRBV7-8 and TRBJ1-1, with D tentatively TRBD1 (5 bases). This CDR3 is built from 14 residues. Germline CDR1 SGHVS, CDR2 FQNEAQ. The ends were cut back, 3 bases at V and 5 bases at J, with 13 bases in the middle. CDR3 sequence (DNA): TGTGCCAGCAGCTTTGGGGCTTCGGGGACTGAAGCTTTCTTT. The encoded protein is CASSFGASGTEAFF. Based on the CDR3 plus reference TRBV7-8 and TRBJ1-1, the full variable domain is GAGVSQSPRYKVAKRGQDVALRCDPISGHVSLFWYQQALGQGPEFLTYFQNEAQLDKSGLPSDRFFAERPEGSVSTLKIQRTQQEDSAVYLCASSFGASGTEAFFGQGTRLTVV.

The chain couples TRBV6-6 to TRBJ1-5; unclear D gene. V lost 8 bases, J lost 0 bases, and 8 bases lay in between. From germline, CDR1 is MNHNY and CDR2 SVGAGI (reference sequence). The CDR3 extends over 13 amino acids. CDR3 coding DNA: TGTGCCAGCGGGCCGTATAGCAATCAGCCCCAGCATTTT. It encodes CASGPYSNQPQHF.

V gene TRBV5-1 combines with J gene TRBJ1-1; a weak D match, TRBD1 (5 bases). The CDR3 length is 17 residues. Germline loops: CDR1 SGHRS, CDR2 YFSETQ. Trimming left V 0 bases short and J 0 bases short, with 15 bases between. The CDR3 DNA sequence: TGCGCCAGCAGCTTGGCCCGGACACCCACCTTGAACACTGAAGCTTTCTTT. Residues: CASSLARTPTLNTEAFF.

With regard to this clone: Distinct nucleotide sequences in the sample also encode this CDR3. The chain joins TRBV5-1 to TRBJ1-1, with D possibly being TRBD1 (6 bases). The CDR3 has 15 amino acids. V dropped 0 bases and J dropped 2 bases, with 11 bases sitting between them. CDR1 and CDR2 (germline): SGHRS, YFSETQ. The CDR3 nucleotides are TGCGCCAGCAGCTTGGATGGGGGGCTAAACACTGAAGCTTTCTTT. Translating it yields CASSLDGGLNTEAFF.

V gene TRBV7-9 combines with J gene TRBJ1-1; 9 bases map to TRBD1. Germline CDR1 and CDR2: SEHNR and FQNEAQ (reference sequence). V lost 5 bases, J lost 0 bases, and 10 bases stayed unmatched. CDR3 length equals 17 residues. The CDR3 nucleotides read TGTGCCAGCAGCGACGACCCACAGGGGGCCCTGAACACTGAAGCTTTCTTT. This codes for CASSDDPQGALNTEAFF. The full variable domain, rest sourced from reference TRBV7-9 and TRBJ1-1, is DTGVSQNPRHKITKRGQNVTFRCDPISEHNRLYWYRQTLGQGPEFLTYFQNEAQLEKSRLLSDRFSAERPKGSFSTLEIQRTEQGDSAMYLCASSDDPQGALNTEAFFGQGTRLTVV.

The chain combines TRBV11-2 with TRBJ1-1; D uncertain. V was cut by 6 bases and J by 6 bases, with 8 bases left in between. Germline V gene lookup returns CDR1 SGHAT and CDR2 FQNNGV. The CDR3 is made up of 11 amino acids. CDR3 nucleotides: TGTGCCAGCAGGTGGGGATCTGAAGCTTTCTTT. This translates into CASRWGSEAFF.

This clone was counted between two and nine times. The chain combines TRBV4-1 with TRBJ1-6, with a weak D call TRBD1 (6 bases). V shed 1 base and J shed 6 bases, with 10 bases lying between them. The germline V gene has CDR1 MGHRA and CDR2 YSYEKL. This CDR3 comprises 15 residues. CDR3 sequence (DNA): TGCGCCAGCAGCCAAGTACCAGGGGCTAATTCACCCCTCCACTTT. Its translation is CASSQVPGANSPLHF.

The chain is built from TRBV27 and TRBJ2-7, with D unclear. Trimming stripped 5 bases from V and 4 bases from J, with 15 bases between. The CDR3 extends over 14 amino acids. Per germline, CDR1 MNHEY and CDR2 SMNVEV (reference sequence). The CDR3 sequence: CASSPLRAAYEQYF. The CDR3 nucleotides read TGTGCCAGCAGTCCCCTCCGGGCGGCATACGAGCAGTACTTC.

With regard to this clone: At the DNA level, this CDR3 is encoded by other sequences in the same sample as well. This chain joins TRBV13 and TRBJ2-7, with D possibly TRBD1 on 5 matching bases. CDR3 length: 13 residues. V lost 5 bases to trimming and J lost 1 base, with 9 bases between them. Germline CDR1 and CDR2: PRHDT and FYEKMQ (reference sequence). The CDR3 is CASSPGPSYEQYF. The CDR3 region has the DNA TGTGCCAGCAGCCCAGGGCCATCCTACGAGCAGTACTTC.

The table lists this clone with a few counts. The chain carries TRBV5-4 and TRBJ2-1, with D possibly TRBD2 on 5 matching bases. V was trimmed by 4 bases and J by 0 bases, leaving 5 bases between them. Germline V gene data show CDR1 as SGHNT and CDR2 as YYREEE (reference sequence). The CDR3 has 13 residues. The CDR3 DNA is TGTGCCAGCAGCGGGAGCTCCTACAATGAGCAGTTCTTC. Its translation is CASSGSSYNEQFF.

The V and J genes are TRBV27 and TRBJ2-7; 8 positions match TRBD2. Germline CDR1 reads MNHEY; CDR2 reads SMNVEV (reference sequence). The junction had 3 bases not matched to a gene; V was cut back by 3 bases and J by 5 bases. This CDR3 is built from 13 residues. The CDR3 DNA reads as TGTGCCAGCAGTTTCGGACTAGCCAACGAGCAGTACTTC. This translates into CASSFGLANEQYF.

The gene calls are TRBV7-8 and TRBJ2-2; 15 nucleotides match TRBD2. The V gene's germline CDR1 is SGHVS and CDR2 FQNEAQ. There are 17 residues in the CDR3. After removal of 7 bases from V and 5 bases from J, the junction contained 8 bases not matched to a gene. The CDR3 DNA sequence: TGTGCCAGCACCTCCGGACTAGCGGGAGGGGGAACCGGGGAGCTGTTTTTT. This sequence encodes CASTSGLAGGGTGELFF.

The chain carries TRBV6-1 and TRBJ2-1; perhaps TRBD2 as D (5 bases). The V end was cut by 8 bases, the J end by 4 bases, with 12 bases between. The CDR3 runs 13 residues. Germline values: CDR1 MNHNS, CDR2 SASEGT. In DNA, the CDR3 is TGTGCCAGCGCGGAGGAGAGTTACAATGAGCAGTTCTTC. Translated, it gives CASAEESYNEQFF.

The genes are TRBV11-1 and TRBJ1-6, with 9 nucleotides matching TRBD1. Germline CDR1 SGHAT, CDR2 FQDESV (reference sequence). Trimming at V came to 5 bases and at J to 9 bases, leaving 8 bases not matched to a gene. The CDR3 runs 15 residues. The CDR3: CASSQGTGPGSPLHF. DNA for the CDR3: TGTGCCAGCAGCCAAGGGACAGGGCCCGGTTCACCCCTCCACTTT.

The chain carries TRBV2 and TRBJ1-2; the D gene is possibly TRBD1 (5 bases). V was clipped by 1 base and J by 6 bases, with 15 bases between them. From germline, CDR1 is SNHLY and CDR2 FYNNEI. The CDR3 runs to 15 residues. This chain's CDR3 is CASSEVGVTSDGYTF. The DNA for the CDR3 is TGTGCCAGCAGTGAAGTGGGGGTTACAAGCGATGGCTACACCTTC.

The CDR3 DNA follows: TGTGCCAGCAGCCTCCTCCGGGACCCCGTCCACGAGCAGTACTTC. Its protein is CASSLLRDPVHEQYF. The chain uses TRBV7-9 and TRBJ2-7; D is tentatively TRBD1 or TRBD2 (5 bases each). Germline V gene sequence: CDR1 SEHNR, CDR2 FQNEAQ (reference sequence). The V end lost 5 bases, the J end lost 5 bases, and 19 bases lay between the germline ends. The CDR3 spans 15 residues.

CDR3 nucleotides: TGTGCCAGCAGCTCAGTCGGGCAGGAGGGCGAGACCCAGTACTTC. It codes for CASSSVGQEGETQYF. The gene calls are TRBV7-2 and TRBJ2-5; D possibly corresponds to TRBD2 (6 bases). The CDR3 has 15 residues. The germline V gene has CDR1 SGHTA and CDR2 FQGNSA. V was trimmed by 4 bases and J by 5 bases, leaving 17 bases between them.

The gene calls are TRBV27 and TRBJ1-2, with 10 bases identical to TRBD1. The CDR3 consists of 16 residues. The ends lost 4 bases at V and 0 bases at J; junction bases unmatched: 5. CDR1 is MNHEY and CDR2 is SMNVEV in the germline V gene (reference sequence). The CDR3 sequence: CASSSPGQGPNYGYTF. Written as DNA, the CDR3 is TGTGCCAGCAGTTCTCCGGGACAGGGGCCTAACTATGGCTACACCTTC.

In this sample, this clone turned up once. The genes are TRBV6-5 and TRBJ1-6, with D hard to call. The CDR3 totals 12 residues. Trimming removed 2 bases at V and 9 bases at J, with 5 bases between. Germline CDR1 MNHEY, CDR2 SVGAGI. The CDR3 DNA sequence: TGTGCCAGCAGTTACGTGATTTCACCCCTCCACTTT. Translated: CASSYVISPLHF.

DNA of the CDR3: TGTGCCAGCAGCTTAGCGACTAGCGGGACCCTAGAGACCCAGTACTTC. Translation gives CASSLATSGTLETQYF. The gene calls are TRBV7-6 and TRBJ2-5; TRBD2 aligns across 11 bases. CDR3 length: 16 amino acids. The germline gives CDR1 SGHVS, CDR2 FNYEAQ. The V gene end was trimmed by 0 bases and the J gene end by 4 bases; junction bases not matched to a gene: 4.